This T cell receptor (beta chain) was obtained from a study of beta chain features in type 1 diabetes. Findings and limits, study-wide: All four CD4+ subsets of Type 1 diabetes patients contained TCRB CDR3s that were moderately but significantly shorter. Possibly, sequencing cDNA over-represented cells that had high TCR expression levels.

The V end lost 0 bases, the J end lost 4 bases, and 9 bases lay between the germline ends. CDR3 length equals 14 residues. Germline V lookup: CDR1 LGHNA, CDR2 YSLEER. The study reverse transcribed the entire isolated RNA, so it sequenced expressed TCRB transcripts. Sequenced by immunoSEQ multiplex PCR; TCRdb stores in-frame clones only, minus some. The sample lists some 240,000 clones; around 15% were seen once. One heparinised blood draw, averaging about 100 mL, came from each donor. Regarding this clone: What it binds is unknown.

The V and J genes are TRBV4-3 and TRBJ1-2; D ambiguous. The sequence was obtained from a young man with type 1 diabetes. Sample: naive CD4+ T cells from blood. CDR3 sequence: CASSQDRMTYGYTF. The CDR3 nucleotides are TGCGCCAGCAGCCAAGATCGAATGACCTATGGCTACACCTTC.